This is a list of T cell receptor beta chains from one sample in a study. TCRdb re-derived calls from the RT-PCR reads in MiXCR, one entry per CDR3 protein. The sample has 550,000 to 750,000 distinct CDR3 sequences; 11% to 15% are singletons. Sample: memory CD4+ T cells from blood. The source is a female donor in good health, serving as a healthy control. Each CDR3 is given with its conserved first and last residue. Rows may omit the clone size; those that give it use once, few, many or a size class.

CDR3: CASSPKGAGSTEAFF
V: TRBV6-6
size: -
J: TRBJ1-1

CDR3: CASSQKDSKDGNTIYF
V: TRBV4-3
size: few
J: TRBJ1-3

CDR3: CASSVAPASGNTIYF
V: TRBV9
size: -
J: TRBJ1-3

CDR3: CASRLRGGTGELFF
V: TRBV12-3/TRBV12-4
size: few
J: TRBJ2-2

CDR3: CASSLRGQSTGELFF
V: TRBV7-7
size: few
J: TRBJ2-2

CDR3: CSADRDRALVSQAFF
V: TRBV20-1
size: few
J: TRBJ1-1

CDR3: CASSPRAGVVEADTQYF
V: TRBV7-2
size: -
J: TRBJ2-3

CDR3: CAIRTGTNPSYEQYF
V: TRBV10-3
size: few
J: TRBJ2-7

CDR3: CASSHRRTGNEGNQPQHF
V: TRBV4-2
size: -
J: TRBJ1-5

CDR3: CSARVDRAGGNTIYF
V: TRBV20-1
size: few
J: TRBJ1-3

CDR3: CASNPARVRTGELFF
V: TRBV12-3/TRBV12-4
size: many
J: TRBJ2-2

CDR3: CASSYSMITEAFF
V: TRBV6-2/TRBV6-3
size: -
J: TRBJ1-1

CDR3: CARGQGTGELFF
V: TRBV2
size: -
J: TRBJ2-2

CDR3: CASVLEISNTEAFF
V: TRBV5-1
size: few
J: TRBJ1-1

CDR3: CSASLPHTEAFF
V: TRBV20-1
size: -
J: TRBJ1-1

CDR3: CASSLALGGQETQYF
V: TRBV12-3/TRBV12-4
size: many
J: TRBJ2-5

CDR3: CASSRDGEKLFF
V: TRBV6-1
size: few
J: TRBJ1-4

CDR3: CASSRLASTDTQYF
V: TRBV9
size: many
J: TRBJ2-3

CDR3: CASSLAVEGGETQYF
V: TRBV7-2
size: few
J: TRBJ2-5

CDR3: CSAGIGGYTEAFF
V: TRBV20-1
size: -
J: TRBJ1-1

CDR3: CASSQGRSGLLGYTF
V: TRBV3-1
size: -
J: TRBJ1-2

CDR3: CASSLEPSGTDTQYF
V: TRBV5-1
size: few
J: TRBJ2-3

CDR3: CSVEGIVGRTGLAHEQYF
V: TRBV29-1
size: many
J: TRBJ2-7

CDR3: CASSLGGGFGPGYTF
V: TRBV7-9
size: many
J: TRBJ1-2

CDR3: CSASNPDTQGYTF
V: TRBV20-1
size: -
J: TRBJ1-2

CDR3: CSATPGAYGYTF
V: TRBV20-1
size: -
J: TRBJ1-2

CDR3: CASSRTTGDGGTEAFF
V: TRBV5-5
size: many
J: TRBJ1-1

CDR3: CASSPRKGGFIKRIPSEETQYF
V: TRBV18
size: -
J: TRBJ2-5

CDR3: CASSPSGQQRTEAFF
V: TRBV4-1
size: -
J: TRBJ1-1

CDR3: CASSQDRSGSWRGELFF
V: TRBV3-1
size: few
J: TRBJ2-2

CDR3: CASSSGTGWDEQYF
V: TRBV6-5
size: -
J: TRBJ2-7

CDR3: CSARTSPTDTQYF
V: TRBV20-1
size: many
J: TRBJ2-3

CDR3: CASSQDPSGGKEAFF
V: TRBV4-2
size: many
J: TRBJ1-1

CDR3: CASRGYGLSSYEQYF
V: TRBV6-2/TRBV6-3
size: few
J: TRBJ2-7